Each of the 27 T cell receptor beta chains below was sequenced from the same sample in a study of cytomegalovirus exposure and HLA in healthy donors. Assay: immunoSEQ multiplex PCR; the TCRdb copy retains only in-frame clones and omits some. The sample lists 110,000 to 150,000 clones, about 88% occurring once. The source material was PBMCs. The receptors stem from a woman in her late teens or twenties in good health and CMV-seropositive.

The J gene is TRBJ1-5, the V gene TRBV27; 9 bases line up with TRBD1. Germline loops: CDR1 MNHEY, CDR2 SMNVEV (reference sequence). Trimming took 2 bases from V and 9 from J; bases not matched to a gene: 8. The CDR3 is 15 residues long. This CDR3 is CASSLVEPGQGPQHF. The CDR3, as DNA: TGTGCCAGCAGTTTAGTGGAACCGGGACAGGGGCCCCAGCATTTT.

The chain recombines TRBV30 with TRBJ1-1; D unclear. This CDR3 contains 11 residues. Deletions cut 7 bases from V and 1 base from J, with 7 bases between. The germline V gene encodes CDR1 GTSNPN and CDR2 SVGIG (reference sequence). The CDR3 loop reads CAFLQNTEAFF. DNA for the CDR3: TGTGCCTTTTTACAGAACACTGAAGCTTTCTTT.

The gene calls are TRBV5-4 and TRBJ2-3; TRBD2 matches 11 bases. Losses at the gene ends were 1 base for V and 4 bases for J; bases not matched to a gene: 5. CDR1 and CDR2 from the germline V gene are SGHNT and YYREEE (reference sequence). This CDR3 spans 16 amino acids. The CDR3 protein is CASSLRSTSGADTQYF. The CDR3 DNA reads TGTGCCAGCAGCTTGAGGTCGACTAGCGGGGCAGATACGCAGTATTTT.

The V and J genes are TRBV5-6 and TRBJ2-5; 11 nucleotides match TRBD2. This CDR3 contains 15 residues. Germline lookup yields CDR1 SGHDT and CDR2 YYEEEE. The V and J ends lost 4 bases and 3 bases, in that order; junction bases with no gene match: 5. The CDR3 loop is CASSGPGLAEETQYF. Written as DNA, the CDR3 is TGTGCCAGCAGCGGCCCGGGACTAGCGGAAGAGACCCAGTACTTC.

This chain uses TRBV28 with TRBJ1-3, with a weak D call TRBD1 (5 bases). The CDR3 spans 18 residues. V lost 4 bases, J lost 0 bases, and 19 bases lay in between. CDR1 MDHEN and CDR2 SYDVKM come from the germline V gene. The CDR3 spells CASSSLSGAGSSGNTIYF. The CDR3 nucleotides read TGTGCCAGCAGTTCCTTAAGCGGGGCAGGGAGCTCTGGAAACACCATATATTTT.

The chain uses TRBV7-6 and TRBJ2-6; 7 bases are shared with TRBD1. The germline V gene encodes CDR1 SGHVS and CDR2 FNYEAQ. V gave up 7 bases and J gave up 1 base; unmatched junction bases: 13. The CDR3 contains 18 residues. The chain's CDR3 is CASTSGGQKTSGANVLTF. In DNA form, the CDR3 reads TGTGCCAGCACCAGTGGGGGACAGAAGACTTCTGGGGCCAACGTCCTGACTTTC.

This chain links TRBV27 with TRBJ2-6; weak D call: TRBD1 (6 bases). From germline, CDR1 is MNHEY and CDR2 SMNVEV (reference sequence). The V gene lost 4 bases and the J gene lost 4 bases, with 17 bases spanning the gap. CDR3 length: 17 amino acids. The CDR3 reads CASSSWDTSAGANVLTF. For the CDR3, the DNA is TGTGCCAGCAGTTCCTGGGACACTTCGGCCGGGGCCAACGTCCTGACTTTC.

Here the CDR3 reads CASSLGVPRSGQSTGELFF. For the CDR3, the DNA is TGTGCCAGCAGCTTAGGGGTTCCTCGATCGGGACAAAGCACCGGGGAGCTGTTTTTT. The gene calls are TRBV13 and TRBJ2-2; perhaps TRBD1 as D (6 bases). CDR3 length: 19 residues. Trimming took 0 bases from V and 4 from J, leaving 21 bases between them. The germline CDR1 and CDR2 sequences are PRHDT and FYEKMQ (reference sequence).

V and J are TRBV6-5 and TRBJ1-5; D unresolved. The germline gives CDR1 MNHEY, CDR2 SVGAGI. With 6 bases removed from V and 6 bases from J, the gap between germline ends came to 12 bases. The CDR3 is made up of 13 amino acids. For the CDR3, the DNA is TGTGCCAGCAGCCCTATCACCCTTCAGCCCCAGCATTTT. Translated, it gives CASSPITLQPQHF.

The V gene is TRBV6-6, the J gene TRBJ2-1; D unclear. CDR3 size: 15 residues. V was pared by 7 bases and J by 0 bases, with 13 bases between. The germline V gene encodes CDR1 MNHNY and CDR2 SVGAGI (reference sequence). As DNA, the CDR3 is TGTGCCAGCACGATAAGTCCGAGCTCCTACAATGAGCAGTTCTTC. It yields the protein CASTISPSSYNEQFF.

The chain is built from TRBV6-5 and TRBJ2-1, with 10 bases fitting TRBD2. The germline CDR1 and CDR2 sequences are MNHEY and SVGAGI. Trimming took 4 bases from V and 4 from J; bases not matched to a gene: 1. This CDR3 region has 14 residues. Written as DNA, the CDR3 is TGTGCCAGCAGTTTTAGCGGGAGGTACAATGAGCAGTTCTTC. This gives the protein CASSFSGRYNEQFF.

V is TRBV2 and J is TRBJ1-5; TRBD1 is a possible D gene (6 bases). Germline V gives CDR1 SNHLY, CDR2 FYNNEI. V was cut by 6 bases and J by 0 bases, with 9 bases left in between. The CDR3 is 14 residues long. CDR3 protein: CASRDSYSNQPQHF. DNA for the CDR3: TGTGCCAGCAGGGACAGTTATAGCAATCAGCCCCAGCATTTT.

V gene TRBV6-1 combines with J gene TRBJ2-5; D might be TRBD2 (6 bases). V shed 2 bases and J shed 5 bases, with 12 bases lying between them. The CDR3 has 14 amino acids. Germline V lookup: CDR1 MNHNS, CDR2 SASEGT. The CDR3 is CASSEPGSDETQYF. Written as DNA, the CDR3 is TGTGCCAGCAGTGAACCCGGGAGTGATGAGACCCAGTACTTC.

The chain recombines TRBV18 with TRBJ1-3; D is possibly TRBD1 (6 bases). The CDR3 totals 16 residues. Germline CDR1 and CDR2: KGHSH and LQKENI. Trimming removed 2 bases from V and 2 bases from J, with 13 bases in between. DNA of the CDR3: TGTGCCAGCTCACCAAACAGGGTGGGAGCTGGAAACACCATATATTTT. Translated: CASSPNRVGAGNTIYF.

A single count supports this clone. This chain links TRBV7-9 with TRBJ2-1; TRBD1 matches 9 bases. The germline gives CDR1 SEHNR, CDR2 FQNEAQ (reference sequence). This CDR3 region has 16 residues. The trim removed 6 bases at V and 4 bases at J, leaving 10 bases unmatched. CDR3 DNA sequence: TGTGCCAGCAGACCCTCCGGGACAGGGTTTTACAATGAGCAGTTCTTC. Translated, it gives CASRPSGTGFYNEQFF. The complete variable domain, with remaining parts taken from reference TRBV7-9 and TRBJ2-1, reads DTGVSQNPRHKITKRGQNVTFRCDPISEHNRLYWYRQTLGQGPEFLTYFQNEAQLEKSRLLSDRFSAERPKGSFSTLEIQRTEQGDSAMYLCASRPSGTGFYNEQFFGPGTRLTVL.

V usage is TRBV5-5 and J usage is TRBJ2-7; the match to TRBD2 covers 11 bases. Germline V CDR1 and CDR2: SGHKS, YYEKEE (reference sequence). Trimming took 4 bases from V and 9 from J; bases not matched to a gene: 6. The CDR3 runs 13 residues. The CDR3 coding sequence is TGTGCCAGCAGCCTGGGACTAGCGGATCGGCAGTACTTC. Translating it yields CASSLGLADRQYF. Using reference TRBV5-5 and TRBJ2-7 for the parts outside the CDR3, the full variable domain is DAGVTQSPTHLIKTRGQQVTLRCSPISGHKSVSWYQQVLGQGPQFIFQYYEKEERGRGNFPDRFSARQFPNYSSELNVNALLLGDSALYLCASSLGLADRQYFGPGTRLTVT.

The chain joins TRBV29-1 to TRBJ2-1, with 7 bases aligning to TRBD1. J lost 3 bases, V lost 4 bases, and 0 bases had no gene match. This CDR3 spans 12 amino acids. Germline V gives CDR1 SQVTM, CDR2 ANQGSEA. Here the CDR3 DNA reads TGCAGCGTTGGGACAGGCTACAATGAGCAGTTCTTC. Encoded protein: CSVGTGYNEQFF.

This sequence joins TRBV9 and TRBJ2-1; 15 positions agree with TRBD2. Trimming cost V 4 bases and J 4 bases; bases outside gene matches: 6. Germline CDR1 and CDR2: SGDLS and YYNGEE. This CDR3 contains 17 residues. CDR3 nucleotide sequence: TGTGCCAGCAGCCCAGGGACTAGCGGGGGGAAATACAATGAGCAGTTCTTC. It specifies CASSPGTSGGKYNEQFF.

The chain has TRBV9 and TRBJ2-1; 7 bases align to TRBD1. CDR3 length: 15 residues. The trim removed 2 bases at V and 5 bases at J, leaving 7 bases unmatched. Germline values: CDR1 SGDLS, CDR2 YYNGEE. The CDR3 loop reads CASSVFWDSNNEQFF. The CDR3 region has the DNA TGTGCCAGCAGCGTTTTCTGGGACAGCAACAATGAGCAGTTCTTC.

The rearrangement joins TRBV6-5 to TRBJ1-6; possible D gene TRBD1, 6 bases. CDR3 length: 15 amino acids. The V gene's germline CDR1 is MNHEY and CDR2 SVGAGI. V was pared by 7 bases and J by 9 bases, with 19 bases between. CDR3 DNA: TGTGCCAGCACTCCCGGACAGTTAGGGAGTTCACCCCTCCACTTT. Protein: CASTPGQLGSSPLHF.

This chain links TRBV5-1 with TRBJ2-7, with 9 nucleotides matching TRBD1. CDR3 length: 16 residues. Losses at the gene ends were 0 bases for V and 5 bases for J; bases not matched to a gene: 9. Per the germline V gene, CDR1 is SGHRS and CDR2 is YFSETQ. The CDR3 DNA follows: TGCGCCAGCAGCTTGGCACCCGGGACAGGGTTTAACGAGCAGTACTTC. Its translation is CASSLAPGTGFNEQYF.

The gene calls are TRBV7-2 and TRBJ1-6; D uncertain. Germline lookup yields CDR1 SGHTA and CDR2 FQGNSA. Between the trimmed V and J ends, which lost 2 bases and 0 bases, there was a span of 8 bases. This CDR3 has 16 residues. Here the CDR3 DNA reads TGTGCCAGCAGCTTACGACCTAGCTCCTATAATTCACCCCTCCACTTT. This encodes CASSLRPSSYNSPLHF.

V usage is TRBV7-9 and J usage is TRBJ2-1; TRBD1 is a possible D gene (6 bases). The germline CDR1 and CDR2 sequences are SEHNR and FQNEAQ (reference sequence). Trimming took 9 bases from V and 3 from J, leaving 15 bases between them. The CDR3 is 14 residues long. The CDR3 coding sequence is TGTGCCAGTACGGACAGCCTCTACTACAATGAGCAGTTCTTC. Protein: CASTDSLYYNEQFF.

This rearrangement joins TRBV5-6 to TRBJ1-4; D not resolved. This CDR3 is built from 16 residues. Per the germline V gene, CDR1 is SGHDT and CDR2 is YYEEEE. Trimming took 1 base from V and 4 from J, leaving 14 bases between them. The CDR3 reads CASSLLDGLDNEKLFF. CDR3 DNA: TGTGCCAGCAGCTTGTTAGATGGTTTAGATAATGAAAAACTGTTTTTT.

The V gene is TRBV6-5, the J gene TRBJ1-5; D possibly corresponds to TRBD1 (6 bases). The CDR3 contains 14 residues. The V end was cut by 6 bases, the J end by 0 bases, with 9 bases between. The germline CDR1 and CDR2 sequences are MNHEY and SVGAGI. CDR3 DNA sequence: TGTGCCAGCAGCAGGGGTGATAGCAATCAGCCCCAGCATTTT. Protein sequence: CASSRGDSNQPQHF.

This clone was observed once. The chain uses TRBV19 and TRBJ2-7; 7 bases agree with TRBD1. Trimming cost V 4 bases and J 0 bases; bases outside gene matches: 12. The germline V gene encodes CDR1 LNHDA and CDR2 SQIVND (reference sequence). The CDR3 is 17 residues long. In nucleotides, the CDR3 is TGTGCCAGTAGTACCCACACGGACAGGAACTGCTCCTACGAGCAGTACTTC. It encodes CASSTHTDRNCSYEQYF.

This chain uses TRBV7-2 with TRBJ1-1; 9 nucleotides match TRBD1. The germline V gene has CDR1 SGHTA and CDR2 FQGNSA. The V gene end was trimmed by 6 bases and the J gene end by 6 bases; junction bases not matched to a gene: 2. The CDR3 is made up of 12 amino acids. CDR3 nucleotides: TGTGCCAGCAGATGGGACAGGGCTGAAGCTTTCTTT. It specifies CASRWDRAEAFF.